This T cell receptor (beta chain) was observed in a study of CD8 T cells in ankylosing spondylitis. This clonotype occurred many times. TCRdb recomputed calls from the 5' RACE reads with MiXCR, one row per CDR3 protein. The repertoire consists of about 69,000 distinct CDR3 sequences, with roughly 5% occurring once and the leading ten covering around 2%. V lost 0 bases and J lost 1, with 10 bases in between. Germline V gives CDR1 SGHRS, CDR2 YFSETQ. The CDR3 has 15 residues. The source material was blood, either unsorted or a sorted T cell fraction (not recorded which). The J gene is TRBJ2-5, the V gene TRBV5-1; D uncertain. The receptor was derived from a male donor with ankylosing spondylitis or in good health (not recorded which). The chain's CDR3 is CASSLGSYSQETQYF. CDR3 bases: TGCGCCAGCAGCTTGGGCTCTTACAGCCAAGAGACCCAGTACTTC.